These 30 T cell receptor beta chains share one sample of origin, sequenced in a study of CD8 T cells in ankylosing spondylitis. These receptors lack a known antigen. Each CDR3 protein gets one entry after TCRdb re-called the 5' RACE reads with MiXCR. The profile covers about 510,000 distinct CDR3 sequences, with roughly 5.2% appearing a single time and around 3.6% taken by the ten largest. The study, taken as a whole, reports: There was a TCR beta motif, made of 7 to 9 highly homologous variants, that appeared characteristic of ankylosing spondylitis blood.

The sequenced sample consisted of blood, either unsorted or a sorted T cell fraction (not recorded which). These receptors were taken from a male donor with ankylosing spondylitis.

Many counts were recorded for this clonotype. The V call is TRBV5-1, the J call TRBJ2-1; D is tentatively TRBD1 or TRBD2 (6 bases each). V gave up 4 bases and J gave up 2 bases, with 16 bases separating them. The germline V gene encodes CDR1 SGHRS and CDR2 YFSETQ. The CDR3 length is 16 residues. The CDR3 sequence is CASSPLGGTTYNEQFF. CDR3 nucleotide sequence: TGCGCCAGCAGCCCCCTTGGGGGGACAACCTACAATGAGCAGTTCTTC.

For this clonotype: A much bigger clone sits one base away, suggesting this may be a read error. The conserved phenylalanine or tryptophan normally closing the CDR3 is absent here, so this likely arose from a read error. V usage is TRBV7-2 and J usage is TRBJ1-2; weak D call: TRBD1 (5 bases). The germline V and J ends were trimmed by 3 bases and 4 bases, with 12 bases remaining between them. The CDR3 totals 14 residues. Germline V lookup: CDR1 SGHTA, CDR2 FQGNSA. CDR3 amino acids: CASSFQGGGYGYTL. CDR3 DNA: TGTGCCAGCAGCTTTCAGGGTGGAGGCTATGGCTACACCCTC.

This clonotype was observed at least ten times. This chain links TRBV20-1 with TRBJ1-4; D is uncertain. The CDR3 contains 12 residues. From germline, CDR1 is DFQATT and CDR2 SNEGSKA (reference sequence). The V end lost 6 bases, the J end lost 3 bases, and 8 bases lay between the germline ends. As DNA, the CDR3 is TGCAGTGCCCTTAAGGCTAATGAAAAACTGTTTTTT. Translated: CSALKANEKLFF.

This clonotype was detected many times. This chain uses TRBV20-1 with TRBJ2-7, with 7 nucleotides matching TRBD1. The CDR3 loop spans 15 amino acids. Germline V gives CDR1 DFQATT, CDR2 SNEGSKA (reference sequence). V was pared by 0 bases and J by 6 bases, with 11 bases of the junction left unmatched. DNA for the CDR3: TGCAGTGCTAGAGATCCGGGGACAGATCTGGCCGAGCAGTACTTC. Protein product: CSARDPGTDLAEQYF.

This clonotype appeared many times. CDR3 DNA: TGCAGCGTTGGGCGGTCCTACGAGCAGTACTTC. It encodes CSVGRSYEQYF. The chain combines TRBV29-1 with TRBJ2-7; no reliable D call. Trimming removed 4 bases from V and 1 base from J, with 5 bases in between. Germline V CDR1 and CDR2: SQVTM, ANQGSEA. This CDR3 spans 11 amino acids.

This clonotype was detected many times. The V call is TRBV25-1, the J call TRBJ1-1; D unresolved. Germline values: CDR1 MGHDK, CDR2 SYGVNS. V was trimmed by 0 bases and J by 4 bases, leaving 9 bases between them. There are 14 residues in the CDR3. CDR3 DNA: TGTGCCAGCAGTGAATATTTCGATGGCACTGAAGCTTTCTTT. Protein sequence: CASSEYFDGTEAFF. Using reference TRBV25-1 and TRBJ1-1 for the parts outside the CDR3, the full variable domain is EADIYQTPRYLVIGTGKKITLECSQTMGHDKMYWYQQDPGMELHLIHYSYGVNSTEKGDLSSESTVSRIRTEHFPLTLESARPSHTSQYLCASSEYFDGTEAFFGQGTRLTVV.

This clonotype was detected many times. V usage is TRBV7-2 and J usage is TRBJ1-5; 10 bases are a match to TRBD1. This CDR3 has 15 amino acids. The V and J ends lost 4 bases and 4 bases, in that order; junction bases with no gene match: 4. The germline gives CDR1 SGHTA, CDR2 FQGNSA. CDR3 protein: CASSYGTGANQPQHF. Here the CDR3 DNA reads TGTGCCAGCAGCTATGGGACAGGGGCGAATCAGCCCCAGCATTTT.

The J gene is TRBJ2-3, the V gene TRBV7-9, with TRBD2 identical over 10 bases. Germline V lookup: CDR1 SEHNR, CDR2 FQNEAQ (reference sequence). The V and J ends lost 4 bases and 9 bases, in that order; junction bases with no gene match: 13. This CDR3 contains 16 residues. CDR3 protein: CASSYPSGGGSPTQYF. CDR3 sequence (DNA): TGTGCCAGCAGCTACCCTAGCGGGGGCGGGAGTCCCACGCAGTATTTT.

This clonotype has at least ten counts. The chain uses TRBV6-2 or TRBV6-3 and TRBJ2-7; D may be TRBD2 (6 bases). Trimming removed 5 bases at V and 7 bases at J, with 24 bases between. In germline, CDR1 is MNHEY, CDR2 SVGEGT. The CDR3 covers 16 residues. The CDR3 reads CASSDLPRDLVGEQYF. For the CDR3, the DNA is TGTGCCAGCAGTGACCTACCGAGGGACTTGGTGGGGGAGCAGTACTTC.

In this sample, this clonotype turned up once. The V call is TRBV5-8, the J call TRBJ2-3; TRBD2 aligns across 12 bases. The CDR3 is 16 amino acids. With 5 bases clipped from V and 8 bases from J, the junction kept 12 bases outside the gene matches. The germline V gene has CDR1 SGHTS and CDR2 YDEGEE. As DNA, the CDR3 is TGTGCCAGCAGTCTCGGCCTGACTAGCGGGGGAGGTACGCAGTATTTT. Its protein is CASSLGLTSGGGTQYF. Supplemented by reference TRBV5-8 and TRBJ2-3, the full variable domain reads EAGVTQSPTHLIKTRGQQATLRCSPISGHTSVYWYQQALGLGLQFLLWYDEGEERNRGNFPPRFSGRQFPNYSSELNVNALELEDSALYLCASSLGLTSGGGTQYFGPGTRLTVL.

This clonotype was found once. A much bigger clone sits one base away, suggesting this may be a read error. V and J are TRBV7-2 and TRBJ2-5; tentative D call: TRBD1 (6 bases). Trimming cost V 5 bases and J 3 bases, with 13 bases left between them. The CDR3 has 14 amino acids. From germline, CDR1 is SGHTA and CDR2 FQGNSA. Here the CDR3 reads CASSPGHPEETQYF. CDR3 bases: TGTGCCAGCAGCCCGGGACACCCTGAAGAGACCCAGTACTTC.

This clonotype occurred many times. The J gene is TRBJ1-1, the V gene TRBV27, with 10 nucleotides matching TRBD1. The CDR3 length is 15 residues. V lost 4 bases and J lost 14; bases outside the gene matches: 16. Germline assignment: CDR1 MNHEY and CDR2 SMNVEV (reference sequence). Here the CDR3 reads CASSSVRDRGPLSFF. The CDR3 nucleotides read TGTGCCAGCAGTTCAGTCCGGGACAGGGGACCGTTATCCTTCTTT.

This clonotype was found many times. The chain is built from TRBV6-5 and TRBJ2-3; 8 bases line up with TRBD2. V was clipped by 2 bases and J by 1 base; unmatched bases: 2. Germline CDR1 reads MNHEY; CDR2 reads SVGAGI. The CDR3 consists of 15 residues. The CDR3 protein is CASSYQLAGTDTQYF. CDR3 DNA: TGTGCCAGCAGTTACCAACTAGCGGGCACAGATACGCAGTATTTT.

This clonotype was seen ten or more times. J is TRBJ2-5 and V is TRBV7-9; possibly TRBD2 for D (5 bases). Germline V gene data show CDR1 as SEHNR and CDR2 as FQNEAQ (reference sequence). V lost 9 bases and J lost 5, with 19 bases in between. This CDR3 contains 14 residues. The DNA for the CDR3 is TGTGCCAGTAGTACTCTCGACCCGGGGGAGACCCAGTACTTC. As protein: CASSTLDPGETQYF.

This clonotype was counted at least ten times. The rearrangement uses TRBV6-2 or TRBV6-3 and TRBJ2-5; 7 positions agree with TRBD2. Trimming at V came to 6 bases and at J to 6 bases, leaving 10 bases not matched to a gene. CDR1 and CDR2 from the germline V gene are MNHEY and SVGEGT. The CDR3 extends over 14 amino acids. The CDR3 DNA is TGTGCCAGCAGACCCATCCCGGGACTAAAGACCCAGTACTTC. This sequence encodes CASRPIPGLKTQYF.

This clonotype was counted ten times or more. The chain carries TRBV7-2 and TRBJ2-4, with D unresolved. Germline lookup yields CDR1 SGHTA and CDR2 FQGNSA. The CDR3 totals 12 residues. Trimming cost V 5 bases and J 6 bases, with 8 bases left between them. The CDR3 reads CASSPVGNIQYF. CDR3 bases: TGTGCCAGCAGCCCCGTCGGAAACATTCAGTACTTC.

This clonotype appeared many times. The CDR3 DNA reads TGTGCCAGCAGTCAGGCGGGGATAGCGAGTAGCACAGATACGCAGTATTTT. Translated: CASSQAGIASSTDTQYF. This chain joins TRBV6-1 and TRBJ2-3, with D tentatively TRBD2 (6 bases). V shed 5 bases and J shed 0 bases, with 18 bases lying between them. The CDR3 is 17 residues long. Germline lookup yields CDR1 MNHNS and CDR2 SASEGT.

This clonotype was seen many times. The rearrangement links TRBV2 to TRBJ2-5; the D is unclear. Trimming took 8 bases from V and 1 from J, leaving 5 bases between them. CDR3 length: 11 residues. The germline V gene has CDR1 SNHLY and CDR2 FYNNEI. The CDR3 loop is CASAAQETQYF. The DNA for the CDR3 is TGTGCCAGCGCAGCCCAAGAGACCCAGTACTTC.

This clonotype was seen many times. This chain links TRBV7-8 with TRBJ2-3, with TRBD2 matching 7 bases. The CDR3 sequence is 15 residues long. CDR1 is SGHVS and CDR2 is FQNEAQ in the germline V gene. Germline trimming cut 4 bases from V and 6 bases from J; bases unmatched to any gene: 10. CDR3 region: CASSSGRDYKDTQYF. The CDR3 DNA reads as TGTGCCAGCAGCTCTGGAAGGGACTACAAGGATACGCAGTATTTT. Full variable domain (remainder filled in from reference TRBV7-8 and TRBJ2-3): GAGVSQSPRYKVAKRGQDVALRCDPISGHVSLFWYQQALGQGPEFLTYFQNEAQLDKSGLPSDRFFAERPEGSVSTLKIQRTQQEDSAVYLCASSSGRDYKDTQYFGPGTRLTVL.

This clonotype came up many times. CDR3 sequence reads: CASSTSGKNIQYF. CDR3 in DNA: TGTGCCAGCAGCACGTCGGGGAAAAACATTCAGTACTTC. The gene calls are TRBV7-2 and TRBJ2-4; D perhaps matches TRBD2 (5 bases). The germline V gene encodes CDR1 SGHTA and CDR2 FQGNSA. The length of the CDR3 is 13 residues. V was trimmed by 5 bases and J by 4 bases, leaving 9 bases between them.

This clonotype was seen repeatedly, ten times or more. The V and J genes are TRBV20-1 and TRBJ2-3; TRBD2 is a possible D gene (5 bases). V was cut by 3 bases and J by 4 bases, with 17 bases left in between. The CDR3 length is 15 residues. The germline CDR1 and CDR2 sequences are DFQATT and SNEGSKA (reference sequence). CDR3 sequence: CSASATTTAADTQYF. CDR3 DNA: TGCAGTGCTAGTGCGACTACGACGGCCGCAGATACGCAGTATTTT.

This clonotype was counted only a few times. The CDR3 sequence: CASSYPLNRPGRQPQHF. The CDR3 region has the DNA TGTGCCAGCAGTTACCCACTGAACAGACCCGGGAGGCAGCCCCAGCATTTT. The chain joins TRBV6-2 or TRBV6-3 to TRBJ1-5; D gene ambiguous. Germline CDR1 and CDR2: MNHEY and SVGEGT. V lost 2 bases, J lost 7 bases, and 21 bases lay in between. The CDR3 covers 17 residues.

The table lists this clonotype with a few counts. The DNA of the CDR3 is TGTGCCAGCAGCGCGTGGACTAGCAGACTCACAGATACGCAGTATTTT. As protein: CASSAWTSRLTDTQYF. The V call is TRBV9, the J call TRBJ2-3, with 8 bases identical to TRBD2. The CDR3 runs to 16 residues. The V and J ends lost 3 bases and 2 bases, in that order; junction bases with no gene match: 8. CDR1 is SGDLS, CDR2 YYNGEE, per germline. Complete variable domain (other parts from reference TRBV9 and TRBJ2-3): DSGVTQTPKHLITATGQRVTLRCSPRSGDLSVYWYQQSLDQGLQFLIQYYNGEERAKGNILERFSAQQFPDLHSELNLSSLELGDSALYFCASSAWTSRLTDTQYFGPGTRLTVL.

This clonotype has a count of ten or more. This rearrangement joins TRBV4-2 to TRBJ2-2, with TRBD1 matching 10 bases. V was clipped by 1 base and J by 3 bases; unmatched bases: 8. The CDR3 has 18 amino acids. Germline V gives CDR1 LGHNA, CDR2 YNFKEQ. The CDR3 nucleotides are TGTGCCAGCAGCCAAGCTTCGGGACAGGGGACGTACACCGGGGAGCTGTTTTTT. It yields the protein CASSQASGQGTYTGELFF.

This clonotype has a count of ten or more. The chain links TRBV7-9 to TRBJ2-5; D uncertain. V lost 4 bases and J 2 bases, leaving 11 bases between the germline ends. CDR3 length: 14 amino acids. The germline gives CDR1 SEHNR, CDR2 FQNEAQ (reference sequence). CDR3 residues: CASSYGRHQETQYF. The CDR3, as DNA: TGTGCCAGCAGCTACGGACGCCATCAAGAGACCCAGTACTTC.

This clonotype has at least ten counts. This sequence joins TRBV12-3 or TRBV12-4 and TRBJ2-1; 9 nucleotides align to TRBD2. The CDR3 totals 15 residues. After removal of 7 bases from V and 4 bases from J, the junction contained 8 bases not matched to a gene. In DNA, the CDR3 is TGTGCCAGCATCCCACTAGCGGGCTTATACAATGAGCAGTTCTTC. This translates into CASIPLAGLYNEQFF.

This clonotype was counted many times. V is TRBV4-2 and J is TRBJ1-2; D is unresolved. This CDR3 contains 17 residues. From germline, CDR1 is LGHNA and CDR2 YNFKEQ. The V gene lost 0 bases and the J gene lost 2 bases, with 16 bases spanning the gap. The CDR3 protein is CASSQDYLAVSNYGYTF. DNA for the CDR3: TGTGCCAGCAGCCAAGATTATCTTGCGGTCAGCAACTATGGCTACACCTTC.

This clonotype was observed many times. The V gene is TRBV7-2, the J gene TRBJ1-6; TRBD1 is a possible D gene (5 bases). This CDR3 is built from 15 residues. The germline gives CDR1 SGHTA, CDR2 FQGNSA. V dropped 1 base and J dropped 7 bases, with 11 bases sitting between them. DNA of the CDR3: TGTGCCAGCAGCTTAGGGGGGGTCCAGAATTCACCCCTCCACTTT. Its translation is CASSLGGVQNSPLHF.

The chain combines TRBV15 with TRBJ1-4; D is unresolved. V was shortened by 0 bases and J by 8 bases, with 19 bases between the two germline ends. CDR3 length: 17 amino acids. CDR1 and CDR2 from the germline V gene are LNHNV and YYDKDF (reference sequence). The CDR3 nucleotides read TGTGCCACCAGCAGAGACCCCCCGGGTGGGTGGACCGAAAAACTGTTTTTT. This sequence encodes CATSRDPPGGWTEKLFF.

This clonotype has a count of ten or more. V usage is TRBV11-2 and J usage is TRBJ2-3; D uncertain. V gave up 7 bases and J gave up 6 bases, with 20 bases separating them. The germline V gene encodes CDR1 SGHAT and CDR2 FQNNGV. CDR3 length: 15 amino acids. This CDR3 is CASIRGMFLSDTQYF. The CDR3 nucleotides are TGTGCCAGCATCCGTGGAATGTTCCTGTCCGATACGCAGTATTTT.